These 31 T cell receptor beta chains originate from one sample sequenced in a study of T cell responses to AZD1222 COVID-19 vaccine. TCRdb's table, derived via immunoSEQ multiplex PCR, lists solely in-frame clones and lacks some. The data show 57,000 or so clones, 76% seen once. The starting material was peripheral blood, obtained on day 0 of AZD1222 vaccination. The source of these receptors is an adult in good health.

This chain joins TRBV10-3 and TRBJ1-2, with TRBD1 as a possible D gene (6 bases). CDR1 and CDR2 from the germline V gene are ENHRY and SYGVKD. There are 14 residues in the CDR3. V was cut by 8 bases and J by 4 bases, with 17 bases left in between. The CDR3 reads CAIRGEQGFYGYTF. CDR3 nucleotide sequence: TGTGCCATCCGCGGGGAACAGGGTTTCTATGGCTACACCTTC.

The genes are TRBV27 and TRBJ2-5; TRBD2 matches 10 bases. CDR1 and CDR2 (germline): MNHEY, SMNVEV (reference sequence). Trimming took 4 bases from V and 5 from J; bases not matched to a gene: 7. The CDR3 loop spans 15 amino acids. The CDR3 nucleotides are TGTGCCAGCAGTTATAGCGGGGGGCGGAGGGAGACCCAGTACTTC. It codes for CASSYSGGRRETQYF.

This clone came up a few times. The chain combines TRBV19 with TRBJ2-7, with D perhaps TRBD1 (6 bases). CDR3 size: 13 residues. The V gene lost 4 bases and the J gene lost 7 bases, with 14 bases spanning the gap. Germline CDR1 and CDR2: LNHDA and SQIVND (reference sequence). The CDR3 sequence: CASSRGLLEEQYF. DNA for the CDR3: TGTGCCAGTAGTAGGGGGCTCCTGGAGGAGCAGTACTTC. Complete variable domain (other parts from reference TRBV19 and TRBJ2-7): DGGITQSPKYLFRKEGQNVTLSCEQNLNHDAMYWYRQDPGQGLRLIYYSQIVNDFQKGDIAEGYSVSREKKESFPLTVTSAQKNPTAFYLCASSRGLLEEQYFGPGTRLTVT.

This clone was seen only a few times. DNA for the CDR3: TGCGCCAGCAGCCAAGATTGGTACGGCCTAAAGATGGGGAACACTGAAGCTTTCTTT. It translates to CASSQDWYGLKMGNTEAFF. The genes are TRBV4-3 and TRBJ1-1; no clear D gene. CDR1 and CDR2 from the germline V gene are LGHNA and YSLEER. Trimming cost V 0 bases and J 1 base, with 21 bases left between them. There are 19 residues in the CDR3.

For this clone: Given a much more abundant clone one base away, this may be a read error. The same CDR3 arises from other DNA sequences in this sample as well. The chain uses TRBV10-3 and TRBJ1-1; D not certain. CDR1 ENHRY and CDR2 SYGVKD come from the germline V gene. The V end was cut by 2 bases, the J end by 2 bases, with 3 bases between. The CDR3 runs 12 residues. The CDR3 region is CAISEGNTEAFF. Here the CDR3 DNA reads TGTGCCATCAGTGAGGGTAACACTGAAGCTTTCTTT.

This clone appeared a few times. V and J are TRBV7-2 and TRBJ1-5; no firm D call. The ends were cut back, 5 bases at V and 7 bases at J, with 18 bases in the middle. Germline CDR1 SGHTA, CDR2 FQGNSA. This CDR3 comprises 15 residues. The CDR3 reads CASSPGIFSGQPQHF. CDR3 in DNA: TGTGCCAGCAGCCCCGGGATCTTCTCGGGGCAGCCCCAGCATTTT.

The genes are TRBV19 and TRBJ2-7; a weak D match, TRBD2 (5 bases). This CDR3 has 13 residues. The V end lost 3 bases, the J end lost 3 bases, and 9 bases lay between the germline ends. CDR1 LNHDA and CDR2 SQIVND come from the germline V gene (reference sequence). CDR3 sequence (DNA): TGTGCCAGTAGTATGGGAGAGGGCTACGAGCAGTACTTC. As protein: CASSMGEGYEQYF.

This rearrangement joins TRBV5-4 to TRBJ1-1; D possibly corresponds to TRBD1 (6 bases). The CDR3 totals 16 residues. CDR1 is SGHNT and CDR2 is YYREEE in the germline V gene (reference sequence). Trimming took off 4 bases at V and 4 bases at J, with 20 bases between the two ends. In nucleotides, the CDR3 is TGTGCCAGCAGCCCCGGGACAAGGGGTGATACCACTGAAGCTTTCTTT. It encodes CASSPGTRGDTTEAFF.

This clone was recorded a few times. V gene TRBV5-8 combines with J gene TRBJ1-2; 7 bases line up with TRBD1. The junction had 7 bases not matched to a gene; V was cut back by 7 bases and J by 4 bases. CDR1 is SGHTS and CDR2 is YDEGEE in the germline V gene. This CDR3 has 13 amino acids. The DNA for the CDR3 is TGTGCCAGCGCCATTACAGGGGCCTATGGCTACACCTTC. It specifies CASAITGAYGYTF.

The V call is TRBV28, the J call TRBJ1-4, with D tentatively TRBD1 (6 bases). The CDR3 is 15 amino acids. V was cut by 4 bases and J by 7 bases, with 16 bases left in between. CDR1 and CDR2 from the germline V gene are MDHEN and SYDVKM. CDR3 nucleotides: TGTGCCAGCAGTTCCCCAGGGGAATCGGTTGAAAAACTGTTTTTT. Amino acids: CASSSPGESVEKLFF.

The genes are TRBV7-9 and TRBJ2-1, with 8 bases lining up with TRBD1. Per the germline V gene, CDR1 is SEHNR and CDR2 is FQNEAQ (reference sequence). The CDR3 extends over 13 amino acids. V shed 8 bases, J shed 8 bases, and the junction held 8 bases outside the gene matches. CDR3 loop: CASGGQGRDEQFF. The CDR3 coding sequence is TGTGCCAGCGGCGGACAGGGACGGGATGAGCAGTTCTTC.

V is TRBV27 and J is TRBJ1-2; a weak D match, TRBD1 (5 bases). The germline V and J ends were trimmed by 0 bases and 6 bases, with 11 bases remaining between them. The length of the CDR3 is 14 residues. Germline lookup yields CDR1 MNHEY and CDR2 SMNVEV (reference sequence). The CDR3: CASSLSVGGDGYTF. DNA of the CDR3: TGTGCCAGCAGTTTATCCGTGGGGGGGGATGGCTACACCTTC.

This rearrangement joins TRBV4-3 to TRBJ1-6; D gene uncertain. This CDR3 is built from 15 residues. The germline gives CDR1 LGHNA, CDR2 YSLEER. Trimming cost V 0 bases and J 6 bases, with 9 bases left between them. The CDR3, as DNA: TGCGCCAGCAGCCAAGAACCTCTGGGTAATTCACCCCTCCACTTT. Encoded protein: CASSQEPLGNSPLHF.

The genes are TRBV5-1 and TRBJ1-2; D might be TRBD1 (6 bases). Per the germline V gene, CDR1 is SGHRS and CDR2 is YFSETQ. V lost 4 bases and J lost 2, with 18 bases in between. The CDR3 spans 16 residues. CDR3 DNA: TGCGCCAGCAGCCTTGGCGGGGGGCAGGGGAACTATGGCTACACCTTC. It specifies CASSLGGGQGNYGYTF.

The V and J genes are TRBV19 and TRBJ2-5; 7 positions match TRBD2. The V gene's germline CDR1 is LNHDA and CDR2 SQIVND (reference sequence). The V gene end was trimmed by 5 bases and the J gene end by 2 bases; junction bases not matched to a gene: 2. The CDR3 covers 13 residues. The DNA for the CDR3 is TGTGCCAGTAGTGGGGGACTACAAGAGACCCAGTACTTC. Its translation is CASSGGLQETQYF.

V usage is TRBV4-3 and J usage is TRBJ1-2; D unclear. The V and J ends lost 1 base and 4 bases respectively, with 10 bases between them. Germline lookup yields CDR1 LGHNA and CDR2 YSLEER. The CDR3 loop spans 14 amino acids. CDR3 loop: CASSQAGEFYGYTF. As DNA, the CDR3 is TGCGCCAGCAGCCAAGCGGGAGAGTTCTATGGCTACACCTTC.

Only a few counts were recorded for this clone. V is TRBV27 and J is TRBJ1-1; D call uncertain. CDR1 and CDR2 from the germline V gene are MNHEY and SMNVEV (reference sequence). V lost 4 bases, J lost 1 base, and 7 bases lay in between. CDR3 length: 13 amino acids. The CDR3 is CASSYDPNTEAFF. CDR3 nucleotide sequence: TGTGCCAGCAGTTATGACCCGAACACTGAAGCTTTCTTT.

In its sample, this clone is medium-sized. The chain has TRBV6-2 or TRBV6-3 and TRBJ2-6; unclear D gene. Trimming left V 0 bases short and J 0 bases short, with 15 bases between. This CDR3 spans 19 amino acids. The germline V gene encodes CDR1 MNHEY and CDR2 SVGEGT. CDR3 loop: CASSYSKAEPYSGANVLTF. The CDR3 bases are TGTGCCAGCAGTTACTCGAAGGCAGAGCCCTACTCTGGGGCCAACGTCCTGACTTTC.

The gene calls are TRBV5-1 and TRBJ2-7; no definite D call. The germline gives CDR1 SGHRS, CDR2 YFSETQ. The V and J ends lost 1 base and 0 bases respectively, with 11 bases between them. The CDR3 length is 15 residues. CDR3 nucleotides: TGCGCCAGCAGCTTGTGGTCCGGAAACTCCTACGAGCAGTACTTC. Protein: CASSLWSGNSYEQYF. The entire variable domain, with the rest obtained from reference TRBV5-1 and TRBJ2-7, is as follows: KAGVTQTPRYLIKTRGQQVTLSCSPISGHRSVSWYQQTPGQGLQFLFEYFSETQRNKGNFPGRFSGRQFSNSRSEMNVSTLELGDSALYLCASSLWSGNSYEQYFGPGTRLTVT.

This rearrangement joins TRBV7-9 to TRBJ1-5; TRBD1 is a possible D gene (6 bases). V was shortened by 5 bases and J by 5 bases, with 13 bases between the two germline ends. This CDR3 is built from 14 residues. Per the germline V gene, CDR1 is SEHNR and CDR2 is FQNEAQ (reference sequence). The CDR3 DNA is TGTGCCAGCAGCCAGAACAACAGGGATCAGCCCCAGCATTTT. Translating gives CASSQNNRDQPQHF.

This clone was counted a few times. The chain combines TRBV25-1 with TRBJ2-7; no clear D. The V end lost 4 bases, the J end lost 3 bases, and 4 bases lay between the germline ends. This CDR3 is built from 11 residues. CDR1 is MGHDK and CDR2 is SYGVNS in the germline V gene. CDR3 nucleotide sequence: TGTGCCAGCAGTGGCTACTACGAGCAGTACTTC. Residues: CASSGYYEQYF.

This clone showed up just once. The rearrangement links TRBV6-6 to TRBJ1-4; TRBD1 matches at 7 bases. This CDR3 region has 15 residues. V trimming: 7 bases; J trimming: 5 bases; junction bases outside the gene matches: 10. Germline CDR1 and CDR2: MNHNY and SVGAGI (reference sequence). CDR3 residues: CASTGTALPNEKLFF. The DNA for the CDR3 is TGTGCCAGCACGGGGACAGCGCTCCCGAATGAAAAACTGTTTTTT.

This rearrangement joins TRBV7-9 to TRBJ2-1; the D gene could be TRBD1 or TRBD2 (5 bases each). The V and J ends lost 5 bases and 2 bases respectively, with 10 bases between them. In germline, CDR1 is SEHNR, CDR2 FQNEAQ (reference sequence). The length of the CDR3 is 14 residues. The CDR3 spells CASSIRGAYNEQFF. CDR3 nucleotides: TGTGCCAGCAGCATCCGGGGCGCCTACAATGAGCAGTTCTTC.

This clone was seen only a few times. CDR3 DNA: TGCGCCAGCACCGCGGGCCTACTAGCCCCAGATACGCAGTATTTT. Protein: CASTAGLLAPDTQYF. The chain uses TRBV5-1 and TRBJ2-3, with D tentatively TRBD2 (6 bases). Germline V lookup: CDR1 SGHRS, CDR2 YFSETQ. Trimming left V 6 bases short and J 4 bases short, with 18 bases between. The CDR3 runs 15 residues.

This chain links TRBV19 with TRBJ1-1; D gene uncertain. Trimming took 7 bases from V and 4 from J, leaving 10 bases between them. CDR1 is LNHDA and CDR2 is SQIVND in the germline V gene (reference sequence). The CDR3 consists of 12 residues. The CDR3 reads CASIRWSTEAFF. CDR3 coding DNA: TGTGCCAGTATAAGGTGGAGCACTGAAGCTTTCTTT.

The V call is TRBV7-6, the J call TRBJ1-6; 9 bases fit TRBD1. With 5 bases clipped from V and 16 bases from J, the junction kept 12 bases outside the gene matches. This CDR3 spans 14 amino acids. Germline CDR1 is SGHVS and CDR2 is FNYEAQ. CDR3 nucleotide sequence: TGTGCCAGCAGCCCCCGGGAAGGGACAGGGAGTCTCCACTTT. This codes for CASSPREGTGSLHF. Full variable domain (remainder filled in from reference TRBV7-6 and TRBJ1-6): GAGVSQSPRYKVTKRGQDVALRCDPISGHVSLYWYRQALGQGPEFLTYFNYEAQQDKSGLPNDRFSAERPEGSISTLTIQRTEQRDSAMYRCASSPREGTGSLHFGNGTRLTVT.

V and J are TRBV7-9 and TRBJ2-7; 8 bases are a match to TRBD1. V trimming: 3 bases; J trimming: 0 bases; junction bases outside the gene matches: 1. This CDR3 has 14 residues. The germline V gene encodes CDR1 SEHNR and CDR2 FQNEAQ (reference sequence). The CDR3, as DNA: TGTGCCAGCAGCTTGGACAGGGCCTCCTACGAGCAGTACTTC. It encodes CASSLDRASYEQYF.

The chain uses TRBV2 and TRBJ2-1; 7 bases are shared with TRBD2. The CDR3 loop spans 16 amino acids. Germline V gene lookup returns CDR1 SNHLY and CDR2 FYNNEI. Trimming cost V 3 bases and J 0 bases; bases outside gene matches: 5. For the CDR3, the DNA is TGTGCCAGCAGTGAGGGGAGGGGAGGCTCCTACAATGAGCAGTTCTTC. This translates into CASSEGRGGSYNEQFF.

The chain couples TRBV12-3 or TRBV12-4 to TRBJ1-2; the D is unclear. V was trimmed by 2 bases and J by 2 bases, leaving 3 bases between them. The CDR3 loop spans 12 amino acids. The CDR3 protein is CASSLQNYGYTF. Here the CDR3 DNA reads TGTGCCAGCAGTTTACAGAACTATGGCTACACCTTC.

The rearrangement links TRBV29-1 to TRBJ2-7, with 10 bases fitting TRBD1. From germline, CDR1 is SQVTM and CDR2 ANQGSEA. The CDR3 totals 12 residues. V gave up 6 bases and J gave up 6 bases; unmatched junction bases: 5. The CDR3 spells CSVGDRGREQYF. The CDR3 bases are TGCAGCGTGGGGGACAGGGGTCGCGAGCAGTACTTC.

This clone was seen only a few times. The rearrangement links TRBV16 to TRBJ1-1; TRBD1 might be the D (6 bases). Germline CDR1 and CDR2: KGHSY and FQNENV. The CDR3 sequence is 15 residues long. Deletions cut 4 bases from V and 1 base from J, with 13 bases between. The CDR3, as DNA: TGTGCCAGCAGCCTCTCGGGGGCAGGGAACACTGAAGCTTTCTTT. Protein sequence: CASSLSGAGNTEAFF.